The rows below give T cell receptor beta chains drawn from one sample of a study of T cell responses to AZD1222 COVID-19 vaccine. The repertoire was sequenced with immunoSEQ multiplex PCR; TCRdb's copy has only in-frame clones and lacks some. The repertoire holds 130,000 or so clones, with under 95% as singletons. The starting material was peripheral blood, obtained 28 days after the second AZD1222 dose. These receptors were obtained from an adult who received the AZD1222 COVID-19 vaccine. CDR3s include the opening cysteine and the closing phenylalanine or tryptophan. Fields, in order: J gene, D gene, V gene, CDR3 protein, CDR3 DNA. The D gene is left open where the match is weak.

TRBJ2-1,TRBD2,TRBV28,CASSRSGRATYEQFF,TGTGCCAGCAGTCGTAGCGGGAGGGCCACCTATGAGCAGTTCTTC
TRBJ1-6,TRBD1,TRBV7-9,CASSPRTGWNSPLHF,TGTGCCAGCAGCCCACGGACAGGGTGGAATTCACCCCTCCACTTT
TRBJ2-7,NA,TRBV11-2,CASSLEPASYEQYF,TGTGCCAGCAGCTTAGAACCGGCCTCCTACGAGCAGTACTTC
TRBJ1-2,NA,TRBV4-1,CASSHGGGANYGYTF,TGCGCCAGCAGCCATGGCGGTGGAGCTAACTATGGCTACACCTTC
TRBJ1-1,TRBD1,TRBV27,CASTKLGTGANTEAFF,TGTGCCAGCACTAAACTCGGGACAGGGGCGAACACTGAAGCTTTCTTT
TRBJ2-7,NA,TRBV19,CASRPSHTGGPYEQYF,TGTGCCAGTAGGCCGAGTCACACCGGAGGTCCCTACGAGCAGTACTTC
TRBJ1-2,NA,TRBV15,CATSRDSGADYGYTF,TGTGCCACCAGCAGAGATTCGGGGGCGGACTATGGCTACACCTTC
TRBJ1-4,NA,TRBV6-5,CASSNRVVDEKLFF,TGTGCCAGCAGCAACAGGGTTGTGGATGAAAAACTGTTTTTT
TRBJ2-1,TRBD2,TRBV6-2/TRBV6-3,CASSPTSGTYNEQFF,TGTGCCAGCAGCCCTACTAGCGGGACGTACAATGAGCAGTTCTTC
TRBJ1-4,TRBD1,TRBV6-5,CASSGTGGRSEKLFF,TGTGCCAGCAGCGGGACAGGGGGACGGAGTGAAAAACTGTTTTTT
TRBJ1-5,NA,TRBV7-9,CASSLGTQPQHF,TGTGCCAGCAGCTTAGGGACCCAGCCCCAGCATTTT